A single sample gave rise to the 21 T cell receptor beta chains below, sequenced in a study of blood T cell repertoires in COVID-19. This table comes from immunoSEQ multiplex PCR, and its TCRdb copy is limited to in-frame clones, with some not included. The data show approximately 390,000 clones, roughly 89% seen once. The sequenced sample consisted of PBMCs or T cells enriched from blood (not recorded which). The receptor source for this set is a woman aged 50 to 60 who had recovered from COVID-19.

The J gene is TRBJ2-2, the V gene TRBV19; 10 bases are shared with TRBD1. There are 15 residues in the CDR3. Germline CDR1 and CDR2: LNHDA and SQIVND (reference sequence). Losses at the gene ends were 4 bases for V and 1 base for J; bases not matched to a gene: 0. This CDR3 reads CASSRDRGNTGELFF. The CDR3 nucleotides are TGTGCCAGTAGTAGGGACAGGGGGAACACCGGGGAGCTGTTTTTT.

The rearrangement joins TRBV29-1 to TRBJ1-1; D gene uncertain. CDR1 and CDR2 (germline): SQVTM, ANQGSEA. V lost 5 bases and J 2 bases, leaving 15 bases between the germline ends. The CDR3 covers 14 residues. The CDR3 DNA follows: TGCAGCGTTATTCCCACCCACACAAACACTGAAGCTTTCTTT. Translation gives CSVIPTHTNTEAFF.

Details on this clone: The same CDR3 is also encoded by other DNA sequences in this sample. The CDR3 DNA follows: TGTGCCAGCAGTTATTCACTCAACTATGGCTACACCTTC. This codes for CASSYSLNYGYTF. The V call is TRBV6-5, the J call TRBJ1-2; D not resolved. V lost 3 bases to trimming and J lost 2 bases, with 7 bases between them. Per the germline V gene, CDR1 is MNHEY and CDR2 is SVGAGI. The CDR3 has 13 amino acids.

This rearrangement joins TRBV28 to TRBJ2-1; 7 bases are a match to TRBD2. The junction had 5 bases not matched to a gene; V was cut back by 6 bases and J by 0 bases. Germline values: CDR1 MDHEN, CDR2 SYDVKM. This CDR3 has 15 residues. Here the CDR3 reads CASSSTGGSYNEQFF. CDR3 in DNA: TGTGCCAGCAGCTCAACGGGGGGCTCCTACAATGAGCAGTTCTTC.

V usage is TRBV3-1 (or the pseudogene TRBV3-2) and J usage is TRBJ2-1; TRBD2 matches at 14 bases. CDR1 LGHDT and CDR2 YNNKEL come from the germline V gene (reference sequence). The trim removed 5 bases at V and 2 bases at J, leaving 2 bases unmatched. The CDR3 contains 16 residues. This chain's CDR3 is CASSTTSGGAYNEQFF. DNA for the CDR3: TGTGCCAGCAGCACGACTAGCGGGGGGGCCTACAATGAGCAGTTCTTC.

V gene TRBV4-2 combines with J gene TRBJ1-4, with a possible D match to TRBD1 (6 bases). V was cut by 1 base and J by 8 bases, with 14 bases left in between. Germline V CDR1 and CDR2: LGHNA, YNFKEQ. This CDR3 is 15 amino acids long. The CDR3 loop is CASSQASGTQEKLFF. The CDR3 bases are TGTGCCAGCAGCCAAGCGTCCGGGACACAAGAAAAACTGTTTTTT.

This chain links TRBV15 with TRBJ2-3; TRBD2 aligns across 8 bases. The CDR3 totals 13 residues. V shed 8 bases, J shed 4 bases, and the junction held 5 bases outside the gene matches. The V gene's germline CDR1 is LNHNV and CDR2 YYDKDF (reference sequence). The CDR3 spells CATSTAGADTQYF. The CDR3 bases are TGTGCCACCTCGACAGCGGGGGCAGATACGCAGTATTTT. Using reference TRBV15 and TRBJ2-3 for the parts outside the CDR3, the full variable domain is DAMVIQNPRYQVTQFGKPVTLSCSQTLNHNVMYWYQQKSSQAPKLLFHYYDKDFNNEADTPDNFQSRRPNTSFCFLDIRSPGLGDTAMYLCATSTAGADTQYFGPGTRLTVL.

The chain links TRBV7-9 to TRBJ1-1; the D gene is possibly TRBD1 (5 bases). This CDR3 contains 15 residues. Germline assignment: CDR1 SEHNR and CDR2 FQNEAQ (reference sequence). Trimming removed 1 base from V and 6 bases from J, with 15 bases in between. The CDR3 coding sequence is TGTGCCAGCAGCTTAGAGGCCTACAGGCGCGCTGAAGCTTTCTTT. It codes for CASSLEAYRRAEAFF.

The J gene is TRBJ1-3, the V gene TRBV18; D is ambiguous. This CDR3 is 18 amino acids long. Trimming took off 6 bases at V and 0 bases at J, with 21 bases between the two ends. The germline V gene has CDR1 KGHSH and CDR2 LQKENI. CDR3 amino acids: CASSGRDSGSLSGNTIYF. CDR3 coding DNA: TGTGCCAGCTCGGGTCGGGATTCGGGATCCCTCTCTGGAAACACCATATATTTT.

This rearrangement joins TRBV30 to TRBJ1-2; D is perhaps TRBD1 (6 bases). The germline CDR1 and CDR2 sequences are GTSNPN and SVGIG (reference sequence). The CDR3 has 16 residues. Trimming took 0 bases from V and 1 from J, leaving 15 bases between them. As DNA, the CDR3 is TGTGCCTGGAGTGTGGGGGGGCGGATGTATAACTATGGCTACACCTTC. Residues: CAWSVGGRMYNYGYTF.

V gene TRBV5-1 combines with J gene TRBJ1-6; 7 nucleotides match TRBD1. V lost 4 bases, J lost 9 bases, and 7 bases stayed unmatched. This CDR3 has 14 amino acids. The germline V gene has CDR1 SGHRS and CDR2 YFSETQ. The CDR3 reads CASSTGTAGSPLHF. The CDR3 DNA reads as TGCGCCAGCAGCACCGGGACAGCAGGTTCACCCCTCCACTTT.

This clone was seen a single time. The genes are TRBV7-9 and TRBJ2-5, with 8 bases fitting TRBD1. V lost 4 bases to trimming and J lost 5 bases; unmatched junction nucleotides: 12. CDR1 is SEHNR, CDR2 FQNEAQ, per germline (reference sequence). The CDR3 has 16 residues. The DNA of the CDR3 is TGTGCCAGCAGCTCACGAGCCGGACAGGGATTTGAGACCCAGTACTTC. Translating gives CASSSRAGQGFETQYF.

The V and J genes are TRBV29-1 and TRBJ1-1; TRBD1 matches 7 bases. This CDR3 has 13 amino acids. V lost 8 bases and J lost 4; bases outside the gene matches: 10. Germline CDR1 is SQVTM and CDR2 is ANQGSEA. CDR3 sequence: CSSRQGGSTEAFF. In DNA form, the CDR3 reads TGCAGCTCTCGACAGGGCGGTTCCACTGAAGCTTTCTTT.

The V gene is TRBV7-9, the J gene TRBJ2-1; 8 bases match TRBD2. The J segment lost 6 bases and the V segment lost 1 base, leaving 8 bases of the junction unmatched. The germline CDR1 and CDR2 sequences are SEHNR and FQNEAQ (reference sequence). The CDR3 length is 16 residues. CDR3 protein: CASSLERSGGGNEQFF. Here the CDR3 DNA reads TGTGCCAGCAGCTTAGAACGCAGCGGGGGTGGCAATGAGCAGTTCTTC.

V is TRBV20-1 and J is TRBJ1-6; 7 bases agree with TRBD1. The V and J ends lost 3 bases and 4 bases, in that order; junction bases with no gene match: 3. This CDR3 is built from 14 residues. Germline V gives CDR1 DFQATT, CDR2 SNEGSKA (reference sequence). CDR3 sequence reads: CSASRDRYNSPLHF. The CDR3 DNA reads TGCAGTGCTAGTAGGGACAGATATAATTCACCCCTCCACTTT.

This chain uses TRBV2 with TRBJ1-4; 11 bases map to TRBD1. The CDR3 totals 14 residues. V lost 6 bases to trimming and J lost 8 bases; unmatched junction nucleotides: 5. Germline values: CDR1 SNHLY, CDR2 FYNNEI. Here the CDR3 reads CASRRTGGSEKLFF. In DNA, the CDR3 is TGTGCCAGCAGGAGGACAGGGGGCAGCGAAAAACTGTTTTTT.

This rearrangement joins TRBV2 to TRBJ1-3; D is undetermined. The length of the CDR3 is 16 residues. Germline V gene lookup returns CDR1 SNHLY and CDR2 FYNNEI. The V end was cut by 3 bases, the J end by 0 bases, with 12 bases between. CDR3 in DNA: TGTGCCAGCAGTGAGGGTATAGACTACTCTGGAAACACCATATATTTT. Encoded protein: CASSEGIDYSGNTIYF.

V and J are TRBV5-4 and TRBJ1-2, with TRBD1 matching over 7 bases. CDR1 is SGHNT and CDR2 is YYREEE in the germline V gene (reference sequence). The junction had 6 bases not matched to a gene; V was cut back by 4 bases and J by 3 bases. The CDR3 has 14 amino acids. The CDR3 loop reads CASSTGTADYGYTF. The CDR3 DNA is TGTGCCAGCAGCACTGGGACAGCAGACTATGGCTACACCTTC.

The chain employs TRBV5-4 and TRBJ1-1; 8 positions match TRBD1. The V gene end was trimmed by 6 bases and the J gene end by 4 bases; junction bases not matched to a gene: 11. This CDR3 comprises 15 residues. In germline, CDR1 is SGHNT, CDR2 YYREEE (reference sequence). CDR3 sequence (DNA): TGTGCCAGCAACTGGGTCGGACAGGGTGCCACTGAAGCTTTCTTT. This sequence encodes CASNWVGQGATEAFF.

V gene TRBV3-1 (or the pseudogene TRBV3-2) combines with J gene TRBJ1-4; D perhaps matches TRBD1 (5 bases). CDR3 size: 16 residues. V was shortened by 0 bases and J by 8 bases, with 16 bases between the two germline ends. CDR1 is LGHDT, CDR2 YNNKEL, per germline (reference sequence). DNA for the CDR3: TGTGCCAGCAGCCAAGATCAAGGGGCCATAGGAGAAAAACTGTTTTTT. It translates to CASSQDQGAIGEKLFF.

This chain uses TRBV2 with TRBJ2-7; TRBD2 matches at 8 bases. CDR1 and CDR2 from the germline V gene are SNHLY and FYNNEI. The CDR3 extends over 15 amino acids. V shed 8 bases and J 5 bases; nucleotides not matched to a gene: 14. The CDR3 is CASSRLGGGPHEQYF. The CDR3 coding sequence is TGTGCCAGCTCCCGGTTGGGCGGGGGGCCCCACGAGCAGTACTTC.